The clone carrying this T cell receptor beta chain was seen ten or more times. This entry is derived from a study of spatial heterogeneity in lung cancer. CDR1 and CDR2 (germline): SGHTA, FQGNSA. The V end lost 4 bases, the J end lost 0 bases, and 10 bases lay between the germline ends. CDR3 length: 15 residues. TCRdb reprocessed the 5' RACE reads with MiXCR, giving one entry per CDR3 protein. Among 70,000 to 90,000 distinct CDR3 sequences, less than 15% were seen once, and the ten largest hold approximately 7%. Specified time point: sample taken at primary tumor resection. No cells were sorted before sequencing. The whole RNA sequenced was extracted from tumor, nontumor lung or frozen PBMC.

The sequence came from a male donor with early-stage non-small cell lung cancer. J is TRBJ1-3 and V is TRBV7-2; no clear D gene. The material was PBMCs, obtained at surgery. The CDR3 spells CASSSDGSSGNTIYF. In DNA, the CDR3 is TGTGCCAGCAGCTCCGACGGAAGCTCTGGAAACACCATATATTTT. The whole variable domain, filled in from reference TRBV7-2 and TRBJ1-3, reads GAGVSQSPSNKVTEKGKDVELRCDPISGHTALYWYRQSLGQGLEFLIYFQGNSAPDKSGLPSDRFSAERTGGSVSTLTIQRTQQEDSAVYLCASSSDGSSGNTIYFGEGSWLTVV.